Listed below are T cell receptor beta chains from one sample, sequenced in a study of blood T cell repertoires in COVID-19. TCRdb's copy holds only in-frame clones and misses some; the assay was immunoSEQ multiplex PCR. The sample yields 70,000 to 95,000 clones, 85% seen once. The sequencing input was peripheral blood. All receptors come from a woman between 70 and 85 years old with active or convalescent COVID-19. Both conserved end residues are trimmed from each CDR3.

V	J	CDR3
TRBV2	TRBJ1-5	ASRPTGFNQPQH
TRBV24-1	TRBJ2-1	ATSDSSGGPYNEQF
TRBV7-2	TRBJ1-3	ASSSQPLSGNTIY
TRBV11-1	TRBJ2-7	ASSWGTESEQY
TRBV4-1	TRBJ1-3	ASSQAGSGNTIY
TRBV5-1	TRBJ2-1	ASSLVVLAGGTNEQF
TRBV4-1	TRBJ1-2	ASSQTGGSGYT
TRBV6-5	TRBJ2-2	ASHRSLVNTGELF
TRBV2	TRBJ2-2	ASSEQGNTGELF
TRBV5-3	TRBJ2-2	ARSSSTGLDTGELF
TRBV19	TRBJ2-7	ASSKRAGTSSSYEQY
TRBV5-1	TRBJ2-7	ASSLFGGDLEQY
TRBV4-1	TRBJ1-4	ASSQLRGEKLF
TRBV5-4	TRBJ2-1	ASSLDLRGDYDEQF
TRBV10-3	TRBJ2-2	AISEVHGDGELF
TRBV2	TRBJ1-2	ASTDGGVYGYT
TRBV28	TRBJ2-7	ASSLGQLYEQY